Below, one TCR beta chain is given with its context. Its antigen is as yet unknown. Extraction and reverse transcription of RNA yielded cDNA as the sequencing template. The method was immunoSEQ multiplex PCR; TCRdb's version includes in-frame clones alone and lacks a portion of them. The data hold hundreds of thousands of clones, with around 66% observed a single time. Regarding treatment: oral pan-JAK inhibitor, 5-10 mg twice daily. These data come from a study of CD8+ T cells in alopecia areata. Turning to the study itself: For the treated group, dosing was oral tofacitinib at 5 to 10 mg twice daily. The drug, tofacitinib, lasted 6 to 18 months, followed by 6 months off drug.

The CDR3 spans 13 residues. Trimming removed 5 bases from V and 2 bases from J, with 8 bases in between. CDR1 and CDR2 from the germline V gene are SGHTA and FQGTGA. Broader study findings: Expanded CD8+ clones among the top 100, and scalp clonality, were significantly decreased by tofacitinib.

The source of this sequence is a human donor with alopecia areata. The sample was CD4+ T cells sorted from blood, taken at week 44, from a patient treated with tofacitinib. The rearrangement links TRBV7-3 to TRBJ2-3, with a tentative D call TRBD1 (5 bases). Written as DNA, the CDR3 is TGTGCCAGCAGCACGGACAACACAGATACGCAGTATTTT. The encoded protein is CASSTDNTDTQYF.